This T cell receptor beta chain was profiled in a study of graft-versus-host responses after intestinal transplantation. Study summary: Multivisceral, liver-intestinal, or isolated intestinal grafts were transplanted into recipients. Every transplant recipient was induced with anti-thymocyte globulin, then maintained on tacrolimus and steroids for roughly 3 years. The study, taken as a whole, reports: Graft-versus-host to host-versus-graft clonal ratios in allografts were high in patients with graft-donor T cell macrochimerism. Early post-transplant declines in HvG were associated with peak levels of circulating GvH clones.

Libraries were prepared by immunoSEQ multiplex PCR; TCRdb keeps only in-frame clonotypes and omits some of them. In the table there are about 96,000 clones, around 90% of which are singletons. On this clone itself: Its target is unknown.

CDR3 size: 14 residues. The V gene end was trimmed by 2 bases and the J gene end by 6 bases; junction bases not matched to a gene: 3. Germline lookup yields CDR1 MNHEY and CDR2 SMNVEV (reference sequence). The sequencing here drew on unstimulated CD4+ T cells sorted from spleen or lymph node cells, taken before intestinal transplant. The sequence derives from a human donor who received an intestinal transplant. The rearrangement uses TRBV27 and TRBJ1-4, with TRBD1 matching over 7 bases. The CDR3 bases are TGTGCCAGCAGTTTAAACAGGGGAGATGAAAAACTGTTTTTT. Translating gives CASSLNRGDEKLFF.